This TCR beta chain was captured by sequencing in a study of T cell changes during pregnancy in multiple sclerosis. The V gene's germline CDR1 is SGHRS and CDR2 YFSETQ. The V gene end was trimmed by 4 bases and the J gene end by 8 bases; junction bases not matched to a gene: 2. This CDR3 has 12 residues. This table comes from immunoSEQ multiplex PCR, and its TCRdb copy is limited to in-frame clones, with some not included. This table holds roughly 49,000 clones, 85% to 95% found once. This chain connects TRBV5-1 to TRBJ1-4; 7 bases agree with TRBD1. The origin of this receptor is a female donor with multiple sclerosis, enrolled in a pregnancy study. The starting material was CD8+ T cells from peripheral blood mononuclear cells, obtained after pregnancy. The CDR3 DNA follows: TGCGCCAGCAGCCAGGGGGACGAAAAACTGTTTTTT. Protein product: CASSQGDEKLFF.